One and the same sample provided the 4 T cell receptor beta chains below, sequenced in a study of identifying expanded T cells in peripheral blood. The data were produced by immunoSEQ multiplex PCR, yet TCRdb's version contains in-frame clones alone and is incomplete. The sample lists around 94,000 clones, around 88% seen once, with less than 15% in the top ten. Sequences were obtained from blood. Every receptor here comes from a person aged 18 to 69 in good health.

This chain uses TRBV7-2 with TRBJ2-1; 10 bases line up with TRBD1. The CDR3 extends over 14 amino acids. The germline CDR1 and CDR2 sequences are SGHTA and FQGNSA. The V gene end was trimmed by 4 bases and the J gene end by 10 bases; junction bases not matched to a gene: 7. In nucleotides, the CDR3 is TGTGCCAGCAGCTCATGGACAGGGGGTATGGAGCAGTTCTTC. Encoded protein: CASSSWTGGMEQFF.

The chain joins TRBV21-1 to TRBJ2-2; the D segment call TRBD2 is taken from the table without a DNA check. TRBV21-1 is a listed pseudogene. CDR3 size: 15 residues. The CDR3 bases are TGTGCCAGCAGCAAAGTGACTAGCGGGAGTGGCGGGCTGTTTTTT. Translated: CASSKVTSGSGGLFF.

CDR3 in amino acids: CSVDDRGTSTDTQYF. In nucleotides, the CDR3 is TGCAGCGTTGATGATAGAGGGACTAGCACAGATACGCAGTATTTT. This chain uses TRBV29-1 with TRBJ2-3; D might be TRBD2 (6 bases). This CDR3 has 15 residues. Trimming removed 3 bases at V and 0 bases at J, with 13 bases between. Germline-derived CDR1 and CDR2 are SQVTM and ANQGSEA.

The chain carries TRBV9 and TRBJ1-1; D is uncertain. CDR1 and CDR2 (germline): SGDLS, YYNGEE. The CDR3 extends over 12 amino acids. The V end was cut by 3 bases, the J end by 3 bases, with 6 bases between. CDR3 nucleotide sequence: TGTGCCAGCAGCGCCGAGGACACTGAAGCTTTCTTT. Translating gives CASSAEDTEAFF.